This entry lists 17 T cell receptor beta chains sequenced from one sample in a study of T cell repertoires in cytomegalovirus infection. In TCRdb, the reads were re-called with MiXCR into one record per CDR3 protein. The sample includes approximately 300,000 distinct CDR3 sequences, almost 30% of them seen just once. These TCRs' antigens remain unknown. Sequencing was performed on cultured PBMCs, taken from culture after CMV antigen stimulation. The receptors were gathered from a human donor in good health (CMV status not recorded). Some clones in this sample may be carry-over from other donors' samples.

This clonotype was counted a few times. This chain joins TRBV6-2 or TRBV6-3 and TRBJ2-7, with 8 positions matching TRBD1. CDR3 length equals 15 residues. CDR1 and CDR2 from the germline V gene are MNHEY and SVGEGT. V lost 5 bases and J lost 3; bases outside the gene matches: 9. In nucleotides, the CDR3 is TGTGCCAGCAGTACCACGGGGACAGGCGGCTACGAGCAGTACTTC. This sequence encodes CASSTTGTGGYEQYF.

The rearrangement links TRBV19 to TRBJ1-5; 9 bases line up with TRBD1. Germline lookup yields CDR1 LNHDA and CDR2 SQIVND (reference sequence). CDR3 length: 13 residues. V lost 8 bases and J lost 4; bases outside the gene matches: 3. CDR3 bases: TGTGCCAGTGGGACAGGGTTGAATCAGCCCCAGCATTTT. This sequence encodes CASGTGLNQPQHF.

The chain couples TRBV10-3 to TRBJ1-4; a weak D match, TRBD1 (5 bases). The CDR3 spans 15 residues. Per germline, CDR1 ENHRY and CDR2 SYGVKD. With 4 bases removed from V and 8 bases from J, the gap between germline ends came to 17 bases. The CDR3, as DNA: TGTGCCATCAGTGCGGGACCCGGGGGTTGGGAAAAACTGTTTTTT. Its protein is CAISAGPGGWEKLFF.

This clonotype occurred a few times. The V and J genes are TRBV12-5 and TRBJ1-4; 10 bases map to TRBD1. Germline V gives CDR1 LGHNT, CDR2 FRNRAP. The CDR3 contains 19 residues. The J segment lost 3 bases and the V segment lost 6 bases, leaving 16 bases of the junction unmatched. The CDR3 DNA sequence: TGTGCTAGTGGAGTGATTTGGGGGACAGGGGAGGATGCTAATGAAAAACTGTTTTTT. Its protein is CASGVIWGTGEDANEKLFF. Filled out from reference TRBV12-5 and TRBJ1-4, the complete variable domain reads DARVTQTPRHKVTEMGQEVTMRCQPILGHNTVFWYRQTMMQGLELLAYFRNRAPLDDSGMPKDRFSAEMPDATLATLKIQPSEPRDSAVYFCASGVIWGTGEDANEKLFFGSGTQLSVL.

The chain is built from TRBV5-1 and TRBJ2-1; D is ambiguous. Looked up from germline, CDR1 is SGHRS and CDR2 is YFSETQ. The CDR3 runs to 14 residues. V was pared by 0 bases and J by 9 bases, with 13 bases between. CDR3: CASSLELSESEQFF. The DNA for the CDR3 is TGCGCCAGCAGCTTGGAACTATCAGAGAGTGAGCAGTTCTTC.

Notes on this clonotype: A read error is possible here, since a much larger clone lies one base away. The V call is TRBV6-5, the J call TRBJ1-4; D is unclear. CDR3 length equals 17 residues. The germline V gene has CDR1 MNHEY and CDR2 SVGAGI. The CDR3 here is CASPRIGVPLPRAKPFF. CDR3 nucleotide sequence: TGTGCCTCCCCCCGGATTGGGGTGCCGTTGCCCCGGGCAAAACCGTTTTTT.

This clonotype was picked up a small number of times. The chain joins TRBV10-3 to TRBJ2-7, with D perhaps TRBD2 (7 bases). Germline values: CDR1 ENHRY, CDR2 SYGVKD. Trimming removed 6 bases from V and 0 bases from J, with 24 bases in between. The CDR3 is 18 amino acids. This chain's CDR3 is CAISGGQTGTASSYEQYF. The CDR3 nucleotides read TGTGCCATCAGCGGGGGGCAAACCGGGACTGCTAGCTCCTACGAGCAGTACTTC.

This clonotype was recorded at least ten times. V is TRBV7-3 and J is TRBJ2-7, with D possibly called TRBD1 or TRBD2 (6 bases each). In germline, CDR1 is SGHTA, CDR2 FQGTGA. V lost 5 bases and J 3 bases, leaving 17 bases between the germline ends. The CDR3 runs to 15 residues. DNA for the CDR3: TGTGCCAGCAGCCCAAAGGGGGGAAGCGTCTACGAGCAGTACTTC. Encoded protein: CASSPKGGSVYEQYF.

This clonotype occurred many times. The V call is TRBV5-4, the J call TRBJ2-1; weak D call: TRBD1 (6 bases). Germline CDR1 SGHNT, CDR2 YYREEE (reference sequence). This CDR3 region has 15 residues. Trimming removed 3 bases from V and 1 base from J, with 11 bases in between. CDR3 residues: CASSSGQTSYNEQFF. CDR3 coding DNA: TGTGCCAGCAGCTCCGGACAGACTTCCTACAATGAGCAGTTCTTC.

The genes are TRBV29-1 and TRBJ2-1, with 13 bases fitting TRBD2. V lost 0 bases to trimming and J lost 12 bases; unmatched junction nucleotides: 5. The length of the CDR3 is 14 residues. Germline V gene lookup returns CDR1 SQVTM and CDR2 ANQGSEA. CDR3 nucleotides: TGCAGCGTTGAAGAACTAGCGGGAGGGGGGTTGCAGTTCTTC. Amino acid sequence: CSVEELAGGGLQFF.

The rearrangement links TRBV7-9 to TRBJ2-5; TRBD1 is a possible D gene (5 bases). This CDR3 region has 13 residues. The germline gives CDR1 SEHNR, CDR2 FQNEAQ (reference sequence). V lost 8 bases, J lost 4 bases, and 14 bases lay in between. CDR3 DNA: TGTGCCAGCCAAATTTGGGGCGGAGAGACCCAGTACTTC. Amino acids: CASQIWGGETQYF.

This clonotype was recorded only once. The J gene is TRBJ1-3, the V gene TRBV9, with D uncertain. The V and J ends lost 0 bases and 0 bases respectively, with 10 bases between them. Germline V gene sequence: CDR1 SGDLS, CDR2 YYNGEE. This CDR3 is built from 16 residues. CDR3: CASSVGKGSSGNTIYF. CDR3 nucleotide sequence: TGTGCCAGCAGCGTAGGAAAGGGTTCCTCTGGAAACACCATATATTTT. The variable domain in full, with the rest retrieved from reference TRBV9 and TRBJ1-3, is DSGVTQTPKHLITATGQRVTLRCSPRSGDLSVYWYQQSLDQGLQFLIQYYNGEERAKGNILERFSAQQFPDLHSELNLSSLELGDSALYFCASSVGKGSSGNTIYFGEGSWLTVV.

This clonotype was seen more than once but under ten times. This rearrangement joins TRBV12-3 or TRBV12-4 to TRBJ2-3; D is uncertain. V gave up 2 bases and J gave up 0 bases, with 9 bases separating them. The CDR3 length is 15 residues. CDR3 bases: TGTGCCAGCAGTTTATTCTATACTAGCACAGATACGCAGTATTTT. Protein product: CASSLFYTSTDTQYF.

The sample holds a few counts of this clonotype. The chain uses TRBV19 and TRBJ1-1, with D maybe TRBD1 (6 bases). Germline V gene lookup returns CDR1 LNHDA and CDR2 SQIVND (reference sequence). The V end lost 5 bases, the J end lost 0 bases, and 19 bases lay between the germline ends. The CDR3 covers 17 residues. CDR3 in DNA: TGTGCCAGTAGTCCCTTGGCAGGGGTTCGGATGAACACTGAAGCTTTCTTT. Translated, it gives CASSPLAGVRMNTEAFF. Looking up the rest from reference TRBV19 and TRBJ1-1 gives the full variable domain: DGGITQSPKYLFRKEGQNVTLSCEQNLNHDAMYWYRQDPGQGLRLIYYSQIVNDFQKGDIAEGYSVSREKKESFPLTVTSAQKNPTAFYLCASSPLAGVRMNTEAFFGQGTRLTVV.

The chain couples TRBV18 to TRBJ1-5; D gene ambiguous. This CDR3 contains 13 residues. CDR1 KGHSH and CDR2 LQKENI come from the germline V gene. Between the trimmed V and J ends, which lost 1 base and 4 bases, there was a span of 5 bases. Written as DNA, the CDR3 is TGTGCCAGCTCACCACGGCAAAATCAGCCCCAGCATTTT. This sequence encodes CASSPRQNQPQHF.

This clonotype has more than one count but fewer than ten. V and J are TRBV25-1 and TRBJ2-1, with 11 bases that match TRBD1. This CDR3 has 15 amino acids. The germline V gene encodes CDR1 MGHDK and CDR2 SYGVNS. After removal of 5 bases from V and 7 bases from J, the junction contained 7 bases not matched to a gene. In nucleotides, the CDR3 is TGTGCCAGCAGTCCGGGACAGGGGGTTTCGAATGAGCAGTTCTTC. Protein sequence: CASSPGQGVSNEQFF.

V and J are TRBV7-3 and TRBJ2-2; D remains unclear. V dropped 2 bases and J dropped 1 base, with 8 bases sitting between them. This CDR3 region has 15 residues. Per the germline V gene, CDR1 is SGHTA and CDR2 is FQGTGA. The CDR3 loop reads CASSLVMGNTGELFF. The CDR3 bases are TGTGCCAGCAGCTTAGTAATGGGGAACACCGGGGAGCTGTTTTTT.